Below, 7 T cell receptor beta chains from the same sample are listed, as sequenced in a study of cytomegalovirus exposure and HLA in healthy donors. PCR amplification relied on 60 Vbeta primers (plus 13 Jbeta primers). Measured with immunoSEQ multiplex PCR; TCRdb has only the in-frame clones, and not every one. The data show around 170,000 clones, about 80% seen once. Sequencing was performed on PBMCs. The origin of the receptors is a man in his forties in good health and CMV-seronegative.

This chain joins TRBV5-4 and TRBJ2-5; perhaps TRBD1 as D (7 bases). V shed 4 bases and J shed 0 bases, with 13 bases lying between them. The V gene's germline CDR1 is SGHNT and CDR2 YYREEE (reference sequence). The CDR3 contains 15 residues. The CDR3 bases are TGTGCCAGCAGCCGCGGGGACAGCTACCAAGAGACCCAGTACTTC. Encoded protein: CASSRGDSYQETQYF.

V and J are TRBV9 and TRBJ2-2; unclear D gene. Germline V gives CDR1 SGDLS, CDR2 YYNGEE. This CDR3 is 16 amino acids long. V lost 0 bases to trimming and J lost 3 bases, with 12 bases between them. CDR3 bases: TGTGCCAGCAGCGTAGCCCCCGGAGTAGACACCGGGGAGCTGTTTTTT. Its translation: CASSVAPGVDTGELFF.

DNA of the CDR3: TGTGCCATCAGCACGACTAGCTTGGGGCGGATGGAGCAGTACTTC. Protein: CAISTTSLGRMEQYF. The V and J genes are TRBV10-3 and TRBJ2-7; 7 nucleotides align to TRBD2. V lost 6 bases, J lost 7 bases, and 15 bases stayed unmatched. The CDR3 is made up of 15 amino acids. The V gene's germline CDR1 is ENHRY and CDR2 SYGVKD.

The chain links TRBV2 to TRBJ2-7; tentatively, D is TRBD1 (6 bases). The CDR3 runs to 14 residues. Germline assignment: CDR1 SNHLY and CDR2 FYNNEI. The ends were cut back, 6 bases at V and 9 bases at J, with 21 bases in the middle. The CDR3 loop reads CASSLTGPFAGQYF. The CDR3 DNA is TGTGCCAGCAGCCTTACAGGGCCCTTCGCGGGGCAGTACTTC. Full variable domain (rest looked up from reference TRBV2 and TRBJ2-7): EPEVTQTPSHQVTQMGQEVILRCVPISNHLYFYWYRQILGQKVEFLVSFYNNEISEKSEIFDDQFSVERPDGSNFTLKIRSTKLEDSAMYFCASSLTGPFAGQYFGPGTRLTVT.

The chain combines TRBV4-2 with TRBJ1-5; 7 nucleotides agree with TRBD1. J was trimmed by 3 bases and V by 4 bases; bases with no gene match: 6. The CDR3 extends over 15 amino acids. Germline CDR1 reads LGHNA; CDR2 reads YNFKEQ. CDR3 sequence (DNA): TGTGCCAGCAGCCCGGACAGGAGTTTCAATCAGCCCCAGCATTTT. As protein: CASSPDRSFNQPQHF.

The chain has TRBV6-1 and TRBJ2-2; no clear D. This CDR3 contains 15 residues. V dropped 1 base and J dropped 6 bases, with 12 bases sitting between them. Germline CDR1 reads MNHNS; CDR2 reads SASEGT. CDR3 nucleotide sequence: TGTGCCAGCAGTGAAGGACGCCTAGGAGCCGGGGAGCTGTTTTTT. It yields the protein CASSEGRLGAGELFF.

The chain is built from TRBV11-2 and TRBJ2-7; 9 nucleotides line up with TRBD2. The V gene's germline CDR1 is SGHAT and CDR2 FQNNGV. With 0 bases clipped from V and 3 bases from J, the junction kept 3 bases outside the gene matches. There are 15 residues in the CDR3. The CDR3 protein is CASSLDAGGVYEQYF. The CDR3 coding sequence is TGTGCCAGCAGCTTAGACGCGGGAGGGGTCTACGAGCAGTACTTC.